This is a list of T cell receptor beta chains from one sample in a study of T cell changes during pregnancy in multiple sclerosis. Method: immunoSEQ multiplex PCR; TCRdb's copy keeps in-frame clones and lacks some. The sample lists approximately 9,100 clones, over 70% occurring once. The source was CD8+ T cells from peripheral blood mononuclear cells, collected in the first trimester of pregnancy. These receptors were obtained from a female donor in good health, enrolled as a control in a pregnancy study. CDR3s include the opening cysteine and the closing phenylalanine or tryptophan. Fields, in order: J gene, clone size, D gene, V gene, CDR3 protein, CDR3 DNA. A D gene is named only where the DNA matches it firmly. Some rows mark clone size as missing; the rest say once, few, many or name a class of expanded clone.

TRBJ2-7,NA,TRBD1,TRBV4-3,CASSQGLAGGQPYEQYF,TGCGCCAGCAGCCAAGGGCTGGCAGGGGGCCAGCCTTACGAGCAGTACTTC
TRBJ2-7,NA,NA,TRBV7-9,CASSPATVTYEQYF,TGTGCCAGCAGCCCAGCGACAGTTACCTACGAGCAGTACTTC
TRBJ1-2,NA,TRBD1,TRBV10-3,CAISRTGDGYTF,TGTGCCATCAGTCGGACAGGGGATGGCTACACCTTC
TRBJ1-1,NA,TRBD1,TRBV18,CASSPYRGGNTEAFF,TGTGCCAGCTCACCGTACAGGGGAGGGAACACTGAAGCTTTCTTT
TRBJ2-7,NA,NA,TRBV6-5,CASSYSAGSYEQYF,TGTGCCAGCAGTTACTCGGCTGGTTCCTACGAGCAGTACTTC
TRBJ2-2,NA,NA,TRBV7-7,CASSYRLGGANTGELFF,TGTGCTAGCAGCTACCGCTTGGGAGGCGCGAACACCGGGGAGCTGTTTTTT
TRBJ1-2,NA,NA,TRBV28,CASSFGGGGGGYTF,TGTGCCAGCAGTTTTGGGGGAGGAGGAGGAGGCTACACCTTC
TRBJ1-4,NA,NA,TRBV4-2,CASSQGGSGSAEKLFF,TGTGCCAGCAGCCAAGGAGGAAGCGGAAGCGCCGAAAAACTGTTTTTT
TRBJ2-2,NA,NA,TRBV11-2,CASSFGNTGELFF,TGTGCCAGCAGCTTTGGCAACACCGGGGAGCTGTTTTTT
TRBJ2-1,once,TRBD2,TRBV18,CASSPLADEQFF,TGTGCCAGCTCGCCCCTAGCGGATGAGCAGTTCTTC
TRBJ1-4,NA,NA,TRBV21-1,CASSKAPGQRSEKLFF,TGTGCCAGCAGCAAAGCCCCAGGGCAGAGGAGTGAAAAACTGTTTTTT
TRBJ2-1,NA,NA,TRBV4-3,CASSQDASPQQFF,TGCGCCAGCAGCCAAGATGCTAGCCCCCAGCAGTTCTTC
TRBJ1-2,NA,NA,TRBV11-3,CASSGRSHGYTF,TGTGCCAGCAGCGGCAGATCCCATGGCTACACCTTC
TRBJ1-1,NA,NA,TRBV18,CASSPSDSNTEAFF,TGTGCCAGCTCACCGTCGGACAGCAACACTGAAGCTTTCTTT
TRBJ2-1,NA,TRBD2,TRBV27,CASSLSGGGSYNEQFF,TGTGCCAGCAGTTTAAGCGGGGGGGGCTCCTACAATGAGCAGTTCTTC
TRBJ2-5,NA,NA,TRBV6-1,CASSFDTNWETQYF,TGTGCCAGCAGTTTCGACACAAATTGGGAGACCCAGTACTTC
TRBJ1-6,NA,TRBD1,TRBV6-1,CASSEFDRALNSPLHF,TGTGCCAGCAGTGAATTCGACAGGGCACTTAATTCACCCCTCCACTTT
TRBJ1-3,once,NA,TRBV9,CASSVAGRHSGNTIYF,TGTGCCAGCAGCGTAGCCGGCAGACACTCTGGAAACACCATATATTTT
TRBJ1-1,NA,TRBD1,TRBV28,CASSLGTGTMNTEAFF,TGTGCCAGCAGTTTGGGGACAGGAACCATGAACACTGAAGCTTTCTTT
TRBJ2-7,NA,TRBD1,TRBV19,CASSPRTGISYEQYF,TGTGCCAGTAGTCCCAGGACAGGGATTTCCTACGAGCAGTACTTC
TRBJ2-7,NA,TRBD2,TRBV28,CASTFWASGPLGEQYF,TGTGCCAGCACCTTCTGGGCTAGCGGGCCCTTAGGGGAGCAGTACTTC
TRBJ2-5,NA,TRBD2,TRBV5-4,CASTLAGSQETQYF,TGTGCCAGCACCTTAGCGGGGAGCCAAGAGACCCAGTACTTC
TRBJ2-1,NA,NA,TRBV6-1,CASAVGKDSYNEQFF,TGTGCCAGCGCCGTCGGGAAGGACTCCTACAATGAGCAGTTCTTC
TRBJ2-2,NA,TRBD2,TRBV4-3,CASSHVLAGGPTGELFF,TGCGCCAGCAGCCACGTACTAGCGGGAGGCCCTACCGGGGAGCTGTTTTTT
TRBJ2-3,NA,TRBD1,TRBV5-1,CASSEGQGPDTQYF,TGCGCCAGCAGCGAAGGACAGGGGCCAGATACGCAGTATTTT
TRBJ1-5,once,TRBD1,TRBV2,CASSEARRDRNQPQHF,TGTGCCAGCAGTGAAGCACGCCGGGACAGAAATCAGCCCCAGCATTTT
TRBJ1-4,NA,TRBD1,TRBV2,CASSRGPGENEKLFF,TGTGCCAGCAGTAGGGGGCCGGGGGAAAATGAAAAACTGTTTTTT
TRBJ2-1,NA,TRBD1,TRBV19,CASSIGQGYNEQFF,TGTGCCAGTAGTATAGGACAGGGCTACAATGAGCAGTTCTTC
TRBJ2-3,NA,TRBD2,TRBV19,CASSMTSGSYDTQYF,TGTGCCAGTAGTATGACTAGCGGGAGTTACGATACGCAGTATTTT
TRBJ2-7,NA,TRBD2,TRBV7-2,CASSLELAGPYEQYF,TGTGCCAGCAGCTTAGAACTAGCGGGACCTTACGAGCAGTACTTC
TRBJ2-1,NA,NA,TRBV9,CASSGGLDRWNEQFF,TGTGCCAGCAGCGGGGGGCTCGACAGGTGGAATGAGCAGTTCTTC
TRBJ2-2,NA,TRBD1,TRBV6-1,CASSEARGTVTPRELFF,TGTGCCAGCAGTGAAGCCCGAGGGACAGTAACACCTAGGGAGCTGTTTTTT
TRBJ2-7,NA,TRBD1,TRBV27,CASSHRGSYEQYF,TGTGCCAGCAGTCACAGGGGATCCTACGAGCAGTACTTC
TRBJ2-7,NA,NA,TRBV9,CASSLPRLAGIYEQYF,TGTGCCAGCAGCCTGCCCCGGCTAGCCGGGATTTACGAGCAGTACTTC
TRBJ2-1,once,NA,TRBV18,CASSPFGVSSYNEQFF,TGTGCCAGCTCACCGTTCGGGGTAAGCTCCTACAATGAGCAGTTCTTC
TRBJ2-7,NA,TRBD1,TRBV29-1,CSVEGTGPEQYF,TGCAGCGTCGAAGGGACAGGGCCCGAGCAGTACTTC
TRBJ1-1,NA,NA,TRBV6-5,CASRQGRATEAFF,TGTGCCAGCAGACAGGGTCGCGCCACTGAAGCTTTCTTT
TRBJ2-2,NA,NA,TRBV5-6,CASSLVYLGELFF,TGTGCCAGCAGCTTGGTCTACCTAGGGGAGCTGTTTTTT
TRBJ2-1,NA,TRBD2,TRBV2,CASSGLDNEQFF,TGTGCCAGCAGCGGACTAGACAATGAGCAGTTCTTC
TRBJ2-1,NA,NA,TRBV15,CATRGVSGYNEQFF,TGTGCCACCCGGGGAGTTAGCGGCTACAATGAGCAGTTCTTC
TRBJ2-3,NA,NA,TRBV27,CASSSLGDTQYF,TGTGCCAGCAGTTCGCTAGGAGATACGCAGTATTTT
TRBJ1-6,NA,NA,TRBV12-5,CASGLGMSSGPNSPLHF,TGTGCTAGTGGTTTGGGCATGAGTTCAGGGCCAAATTCACCCCTCCACTTT